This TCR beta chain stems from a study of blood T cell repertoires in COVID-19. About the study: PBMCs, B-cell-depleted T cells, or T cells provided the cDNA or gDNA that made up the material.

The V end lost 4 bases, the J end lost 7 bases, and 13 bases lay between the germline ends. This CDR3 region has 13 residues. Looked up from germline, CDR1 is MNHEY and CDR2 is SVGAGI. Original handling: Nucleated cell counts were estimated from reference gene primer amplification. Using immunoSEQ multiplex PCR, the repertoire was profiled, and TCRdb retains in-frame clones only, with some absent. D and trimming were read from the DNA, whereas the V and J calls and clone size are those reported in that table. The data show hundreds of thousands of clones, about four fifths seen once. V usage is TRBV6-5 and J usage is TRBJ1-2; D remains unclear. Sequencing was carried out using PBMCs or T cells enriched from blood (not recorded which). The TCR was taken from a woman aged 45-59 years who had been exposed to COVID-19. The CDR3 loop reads CASSFRVSLGYTF. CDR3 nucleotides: TGTGCCAGCAGTTTTCGGGTTTCTCTTGGCTACACCTTC.